This T cell receptor beta chain originates from a study of CD8+ T cells in alopecia areata. Overall study context: Using the percentage of affected scalp area, treated patients' severity was scored.

The length of the CDR3 is 12 residues. The germline V gene encodes CDR1 SQVTM and CDR2 ANQGSEA. Extracted RNA was reverse transcribed into cDNA, the sequencing template. Measured with immunoSEQ multiplex PCR; TCRdb has only the in-frame clones, and not every one. The repertoire holds about 180,000 clones, with around 51% as singletons. This clone has only a few counts. The treatment: oral pan-JAK inhibitor, 5-10 mg twice daily. Sequencing was performed on CD8+ T cells sorted from blood, taken between weeks 51 and 52, from a patient treated with tofacitinib. This TCR was recovered from a human donor with alopecia areata. This rearrangement joins TRBV29-1 to TRBJ2-5; perhaps TRBD2 as D (6 bases). The J call is doubtful: the DNA matches TRBJ2-7 better. This CDR3 is CSVEGLGGEQYF. The CDR3 bases are TGCAGCGTTGAAGGTCTGGGGGGCGAGCAGTACTTC.